The rows below give T cell receptor beta chains drawn from one sample of a study of blood T cell repertoires in COVID-19. Profiled with immunoSEQ multiplex PCR; TCRdb holds only in-frame clones, not every one. The profile shows 150,000 to 160,000 clones, around 84% of them singletons. Sequences were obtained from peripheral blood. Source of these receptors: a woman between 45 and 65 years old with acute or convalescent COVID-19. CDR3s include the opening cysteine and the closing phenylalanine or tryptophan. D genes are given only for firm matches. The size entry is marked missing in some rows and otherwise reads once, few, many or a size class.

once	.	TRBV19	TRBJ1-5	12	CASRVGDQPQHF	TGTGCCAGTAGAGTAGGGGATCAGCCCCAGCATTTT
.	.	TRBV7-3	TRBJ2-2	13	CASSSGNTGELFF	TGTGCCAGCAGCTCGGGTAACACCGGGGAGCTGTTTTTT
.	.	TRBV5-1	TRBJ1-1	15	CASSLQGGPNTEAFF	TGCGCCAGCAGCTTGCAAGGAGGACCGAACACTGAAGCTTTCTTT
.	TRBD2	TRBV7-7	TRBJ2-5	18	CASSLVGSGRSKTETQYF	TGTGCCAGCAGCCTTGTTGGTAGCGGGAGGTCTAAAACAGAGACCCAGTACTTC
.	.	TRBV19	TRBJ1-2	15	CASNQHHSGNYGYTF	TGTGCCAGTAACCAGCACCACTCAGGGAACTATGGCTACACCTTC
.	.	TRBV7-8	TRBJ2-2	17	CASSAPVPTWNTGELFF	TGTGCCAGCAGCGCCCCGGTCCCCACGTGGAACACCGGGGAGCTGTTTTTT
.	.	TRBV6-5	TRBJ1-6	12	CASSQRPGPLHF	TGTGCCAGCAGTCAACGCCCAGGACCCCTCCACTTT
.	.	TRBV28	TRBJ2-7	10	CASGLYEQYF	TGTGCCAGCGGACTTTACGAGCAGTACTTC
.	TRBD2	TRBV18	TRBJ2-3	16	CASSPSLAGGKDTQYF	TGTGCCAGCTCACCGTCGCTAGCGGGGGGGAAAGATACGCAGTATTTT
once	TRBD1	TRBV6-1	TRBJ1-2	14	CASSDQGARHGYTF	TGTGCCAGCAGTGATCAGGGGGCGCGGCATGGCTACACCTTC
.	TRBD2	TRBV5-5	TRBJ2-5	16	CASSKPGLADQETQYF	TGTGCCAGCAGCAAACCGGGACTAGCGGACCAAGAGACCCAGTACTTC
.	TRBD1	TRBV27	TRBJ1-2	13	CASSLRQGGGYTF	TGTGCCAGCAGTTTACGACAGGGAGGTGGCTACACCTTC
.	TRBD1	TRBV24-1	TRBJ2-5	15	CATSELTGGLETQYF	TGTGCCACCAGTGAACTGACAGGGGGCTTGGAGACCCAGTACTTC
.	TRBD2	TRBV7-2	TRBJ2-5	16	CASSSQGLAGEETQYF	TGTGCCAGCAGCTCCCAGGGACTAGCGGGGGAAGAGACCCAGTACTTC
once	.	TRBV18	TRBJ2-5	14	CASSPSAAQETQYF	TGTGCCAGCTCACCTTCGGCGGCCCAAGAGACCCAGTACTTC
.	.	TRBV20-1	TRBJ2-1	11	CSARPGEEQFF	TGCAGTGCTAGACCAGGTGAAGAGCAGTTCTTC
.	TRBD1	TRBV6-2/TRBV6-3	TRBJ1-1	14	CASSLRQGRTEAFF	TGTGCCAGCAGTCTAAGACAGGGGCGGACTGAAGCTTTCTTT
once	TRBD1	TRBV10-2	TRBJ1-6	15	CASSEWGQGNSPLHF	TGCGCCAGCAGTGAGTGGGGACAGGGAAATTCACCCCTCCACTTT
.	.	TRBV28	TRBJ1-2	13	CASSLNRQYGYTF	TGTGCCAGCAGTTTAAACAGGCAGTATGGCTACACCTTC
.	TRBD2	TRBV5-1	TRBJ2-2	15	CASTRTSGIFGELFF	TGCGCCAGCACGAGGACTAGCGGGATTTTCGGGGAGCTGTTTTTT
.	TRBD1	TRBV2	TRBJ2-7	14	CASSVGTGGNEQYF	TGTGCCAGCAGTGTAGGGACAGGGGGTAACGAGCAGTACTTC
.	.	TRBV10-3	TRBJ2-5	16	CAISDSLQGRGETQYF	TGTGCCATCAGTGATTCCCTGCAGGGGAGGGGAGAGACCCAGTACTTC
many	TRBD2	TRBV15	TRBJ2-5	14	CATSEGSGEETQYF	TGTGCCACCAGCGAGGGGAGCGGGGAAGAGACCCAGTACTTC
.	.	TRBV6-5	TRBJ1-4	13	CASRPGGEEKLFF	TGTGCCAGCAGGCCGGGCGGGGAAGAAAAACTGTTTTTT
.	TRBD1	TRBV6-5	TRBJ2-1	15	CASSKGQGASGEQFF	TGTGCCAGCAGTAAGGGACAGGGGGCCTCGGGTGAGCAGTTCTTC
.	.	TRBV3-1/TRBV3-2	TRBJ1-2	13	CASSQGFNYGYTF	TGTGCCAGCAGCCAGGGCTTTAACTATGGCTACACCTTC
.	TRBD2	TRBV5-1	TRBJ2-1	16	CASSLALAGGLNEQFF	TGCGCCAGCAGCTTGGCCTTGGCGGGAGGTCTGAATGAGCAGTTCTTC
.	TRBD1	TRBV7-7	TRBJ2-1	14	CASSRDRAGNEQFF	TGTGCCAGCAGCCGTGACAGGGCTGGGAATGAGCAGTTCTTC
.	.	TRBV5-1	TRBJ1-2	12	CASSITGSGYTF	TGCGCCAGCAGCATCACAGGTTCTGGCTACACCTTC